This is a list of T cell receptor beta chains from one sample in a study of blood T cells in healthy people across ages. TCRdb re-analysed the 5' RACE reads in MiXCR, keeping a single row per CDR3 protein. The sample lists approximately 1.5 million distinct CDR3 sequences, about 42% occurring once. The sample taken for sequencing was blood. The receptors were gathered from a woman under 30 in good health. Both conserved end residues are part of each CDR3. The D gene is left open where the match is weak. Size tells how often a clone was seen (once, few, many) or the class of an expanded clone, and some rows leave it out.

d_call	v_call	clone_size	j_call	cdr3_aa	cdr3_nt
TRBD1	TRBV7-2	NA	TRBJ2-7	CASSLAWAGGRYEQYF	TGTGCCAGCAGCTTAGCTTGGGCAGGGGGTCGCTACGAGCAGTACTTC
TRBD1	TRBV4-3	NA	TRBJ2-7	CASSQRTGGDSNYEQYF	TGCGCCAGCAGCCAAAGGACCGGTGGGGACAGCAACTACGAGCAGTACTTC
NA	TRBV20-1	NA	TRBJ2-5	CSARPTGPQETQYF	TGCAGTGCTAGACCGACAGGACCACAAGAGACCCAGTACTTC
TRBD2	TRBV4-2	NA	TRBJ2-5	CASSQEASGFETQYF	TGTGCCAGCAGCCAAGAGGCTAGCGGGTTTGAGACCCAGTACTTC
TRBD2	TRBV9	few	TRBJ2-3	CASSVGSTSGSTDTQYF	TGTGCCAGCAGCGTAGGGTCGACTAGCGGTAGCACAGATACGCAGTATTTT
NA	TRBV28	NA	TRBJ2-7	CASSSSGTTYEQYF	TGTGCCAGCAGTTCTTCCGGGACGACATACGAGCAGTACTTC
NA	TRBV12-3/TRBV12-4	NA	TRBJ1-5	CASSRALISNQPQHF	TGTGCCAGCAGCAGGGCACTTATTAGCAATCAGCCCCAGCATTTT
NA	TRBV5-1	NA	TRBJ2-3	CASRPTADTQYF	TGCGCCAGCAGACCGACTGCAGATACGCAGTATTTT
NA	TRBV20-1	NA	TRBJ2-7	CSARVGSLSYEQYF	TGCAGTGCTAGAGTGGGCAGTCTCTCCTACGAGCAGTACTTC
NA	TRBV5-1	NA	TRBJ1-4	CASSRWGQREKLFF	TGCGCCAGCAGCCGCTGGGGACAACGCGAAAAACTGTTTTTT
NA	TRBV11-2	few	TRBJ2-1	CASSLSYYNEQFF	TGTGCCAGCAGCTTAAGTTACTACAATGAGCAGTTCTTC
TRBD2	TRBV27	few	TRBJ2-3	CASSLFPGGDTQYF	TGTGCCAGCAGTTTATTTCCGGGGGGAGATACGCAGTATTTT